This T cell receptor (beta chain) was profiled in a study of cytomegalovirus exposure and HLA in healthy donors. Libraries were prepared by immunoSEQ multiplex PCR; TCRdb keeps only in-frame clonotypes and omits some of them. The sample shows 250,000 to 350,000 clones, 70% to 90% of them seen only once. This CDR3 has 13 residues. The germline gives CDR1 MNHEY, CDR2 SMNVEV (reference sequence). Trimming removed 5 bases at V and 10 bases at J, with 15 bases between. Sequencing was done on a sample of PBMCs. This clonotype was obtained from a woman in her late teens or twenties in good health and CMV-seronegative. The V gene is TRBV27, the J gene TRBJ2-1, with D tentatively TRBD1 (6 bases). CDR3 region: CASSVVQGFEQFF. DNA for the CDR3: TGTGCCAGCAGTGTCGTACAGGGTTTCGAGCAGTTCTTC.